The 16 T cell receptor beta chains below come from one sample, sequenced in a study of CD8 T cells in ankylosing spondylitis. Each CDR3 protein is one row after TCRdb ran MiXCR on the 5' RACE reads. The sample lists 250,000 to 400,000 distinct CDR3 sequences; more than 9% were seen once. The sample taken for sequencing was blood, either unsorted or a sorted T cell fraction (not recorded which). These receptors originate from a female donor with ankylosing spondylitis or in good health (not recorded which).

The chain employs TRBV28 and TRBJ2-4; a weak D match, TRBD1 (6 bases). The CDR3 has 14 residues. V was clipped by 2 bases and J by 3 bases, with 8 bases between them. The germline V gene has CDR1 MDHEN and CDR2 SYDVKM. The CDR3 region is CASSLEGDKNIQYF. CDR3 nucleotides: TGTGCCAGCAGTTTAGAGGGGGACAAAAACATTCAGTACTTC.

The V and J genes are TRBV12-3 or TRBV12-4 and TRBJ2-2; 8 nucleotides line up with TRBD2. The J segment lost 6 bases and the V segment lost 9 bases, leaving 3 bases of the junction unmatched. The CDR3 is 12 residues long. CDR3 in amino acids: CASNGGAGELFF. The CDR3 nucleotides are TGTGCCAGTAACGGGGGGGCCGGGGAGCTGTTTTTT.

This clonotype was counted ten times or more. The chain employs TRBV20-1 and TRBJ1-2; D possibly corresponds to TRBD1 (6 bases). CDR1 is DFQATT, CDR2 SNEGSKA, per germline (reference sequence). This CDR3 is 14 amino acids long. V lost 3 bases, J lost 1 base, and 12 bases lay in between. CDR3 amino acids: CSASWPGVNYGYTF. The CDR3 DNA follows: TGCAGTGCTAGTTGGCCAGGGGTTAACTATGGCTACACCTTC.

The chain couples TRBV10-3 to TRBJ2-1; no clear D. Germline-derived CDR1 and CDR2 are ENHRY and SYGVKD. The CDR3 covers 13 residues. Trimming removed 10 bases at V and 0 bases at J, with 10 bases between. CDR3 DNA sequence: TGTGCCACCGGACGCAACTCCTACAATGAGCAGTTCTTC. Its protein product is CATGRNSYNEQFF.

This chain uses TRBV4-1 with TRBJ1-5; maybe TRBD1 (5 bases). The CDR3 runs 18 residues. Trimming took off 4 bases at V and 4 bases at J, with 23 bases between the two ends. Germline lookup yields CDR1 MGHRA and CDR2 YSYEKL. The chain's CDR3 is CASSPIPRTGGMNQPQHF. CDR3 sequence (DNA): TGCGCCAGCAGCCCCATCCCCCGGACGGGGGGGATGAATCAGCCCCAGCATTTT.

The J gene is TRBJ2-1, the V gene TRBV7-8, with TRBD1 as a possible D gene (6 bases). Germline V CDR1 and CDR2: SGHVS, FQNEAQ. V was pared by 3 bases and J by 11 bases, with 11 bases between. CDR3 length: 12 residues. CDR3 nucleotides: TGTGCCAGCAGCTTTACCCGGGACAAGCAGTTCTTC. Translating gives CASSFTRDKQFF.

On this clonotype itself: This may arise from a read error, as a much more abundant clone is one base away. The chain uses TRBV9 and TRBJ1-2; no firm D call. Looked up from germline, CDR1 is SGDLS and CDR2 is YYNGEE. The CDR3 is 12 residues long. The CDR3 protein is CAGSVSTGGYTF. The CDR3 DNA is TGTGCCGGCAGCGTATCAACTGGGGGCTACACCTTC.

With regard to this clonotype: A much bigger clone sits one base away, suggesting this may be a read error. The chain links TRBV12-3 or TRBV12-4 to TRBJ1-1, with D possibly TRBD1 on 5 matching bases. The CDR3 contains 19 residues. CDR3 nucleotides: TGTACCAGCAGTCCTTCGCCGGGACGGAATACCGCCTTGAGCACTGAAGCTTTCTTT. Its translation: CTSSPSPGRNTALSTEAFF.

This clonotype was seen a few times. The genes are TRBV5-1 and TRBJ1-4; 12 bases map to TRBD1. This CDR3 spans 16 amino acids. J gave up 7 bases and V 4 bases, and 8 bases lay outside the gene matches. Germline V CDR1 and CDR2: SGHRS, YFSETQ. The CDR3 is CASSLKPGQGAEKLFF. The CDR3, as DNA: TGCGCCAGCAGCCTCAAGCCGGGACAGGGGGCTGAAAAACTGTTTTTT.

This clonotype has only a few counts. The junction departs from the called germline gene at one end, perhaps through a read error. The chain uses TRBV6-1 and TRBJ2-7, with 9 bases that match TRBD1. The CDR3 runs to 15 residues. Germline lookup yields CDR1 MNHNS and CDR2 SASEGT. The CDR3 region is CASSEFGTGLYEQSF. CDR3 bases: TGTGCCAGCAGTGAATTCGGGACAGGGCTCTACGAGCAGTCCTTC.

On this clonotype itself: A read error may be the cause here, since a much bigger clone is one base away. The J gene is TRBJ2-3, the V gene TRBV20-1; 7 bases line up with TRBD2. The CDR3 is 16 residues long. The germline V gene encodes CDR1 DFQATT and CDR2 SNEGSKA (reference sequence). The CDR3 is CCASLSLADFTDTQYF. The CDR3 DNA is TGCTGTGCTAGCCTCTCTCTAGCGGACTTCACAGATACGCAGTATTTT.

This clonotype occurred a few times. The chain has TRBV27 and TRBJ1-5; 7 nucleotides align to TRBD1. CDR1 MNHEY and CDR2 SMNVEV come from the germline V gene (reference sequence). V lost 8 bases and J lost 4; bases outside the gene matches: 8. CDR3 length: 14 amino acids. For the CDR3, the DNA is TGTGCCAGCCGAGACAGGGACTGGAATCAGCCCCAGCATTTT. Its translation is CASRDRDWNQPQHF.

This chain uses TRBV5-1 with TRBJ1-4; D is unclear. CDR3 length equals 16 residues. V was clipped by 4 bases and J by 0 bases, with 13 bases between them. CDR1 is SGHRS and CDR2 is YFSETQ in the germline V gene. CDR3 sequence reads: CASSQEGPATNEKLFF. In DNA form, the CDR3 reads TGCGCCAGCAGCCAAGAGGGCCCTGCAACTAATGAAAAACTGTTTTTT.

This clonotype was recorded many times. This chain connects TRBV9 to TRBJ2-7; 7 nucleotides align to TRBD2. Trimming removed 0 bases from V and 0 bases from J; junction bases left unmatched: 0. CDR3 size: 14 residues. The germline V gene encodes CDR1 SGDLS and CDR2 YYNGEE. Here the CDR3 DNA reads TGTGCCAGCAGCGTAGCTAGCGGCTCCTACGAGCAGTACTTC. Its protein is CASSVASGSYEQYF.

The J gene is TRBJ2-5, the V gene TRBV15, with D possibly matching TRBD1 (6 bases). CDR3 size: 13 residues. Trimming took 4 bases from V and 5 from J, leaving 11 bases between them. CDR1 is LNHNV and CDR2 is YYDKDF in the germline V gene (reference sequence). CDR3 amino acids: CATSKAGEETQYF. The CDR3 DNA reads as TGTGCCACCAGCAAAGCAGGGGAGGAGACCCAGTACTTC.

This clonotype was observed a handful of times. The DNA of the CDR3 is TGTGCCAGCAGTTACACAGGAACCTCTGGGGCCAACGTCCTGACTTTC. It specifies CASSYTGTSGANVLTF. This chain uses TRBV6-5 with TRBJ2-6, with D maybe TRBD1 (5 bases). CDR1 and CDR2 from the germline V gene are MNHEY and SVGAGI. The CDR3 extends over 16 amino acids. V was pared by 2 bases and J by 0 bases, with 8 bases between.